This T cell receptor beta chain was sequenced for a study of T cells after yellow fever vaccination. Overall study context: SMART-Seq v4 Ultra Low Input served to prepare low-cell-number fractions.

The sample holds many counts of this clonotype. The antigen is undetermined. A junction boundary mismatches the germline segment, possibly from a read error. The TCR cDNA carried a universal primer site and UMIs from 5'RACE template switching. TCRdb called the 5' RACE reads again in MiXCR, with one record for every CDR3 protein. Here the sample spans a few hundred thousand distinct CDR3 sequences, 5.2% being singletons. Study results and limitations: A large majority of primary-vaccination clones showed up again after the booster (96% CD4, 75% to 90% CD8).

This CDR3 spans 11 amino acids. Germline CDR1 reads MNHNY; CDR2 reads SVGAGI (reference sequence). The receptor was isolated from a man aged 18 to 29 who received the YFV17D yellow fever vaccine. The genes are TRBV6-6 and TRBJ2-4, with 8 bases identical to TRBD1. The material was CD4+ T cells sorted from PBMCs, obtained on the day of the yellow fever booster vaccination. The CDR3: CASSYRTGFNF. The CDR3 DNA reads TGTGCCAGCAGTTACAGGACAGGGTTCAACTTC.